The T cell receptor beta chain described here comes from a study of shared clonotypes between healthy human individuals. The protocol was immunoSEQ multiplex PCR, while the TCRdb copy is restricted to in-frame clones and leaves out a portion. The data show some 360,000 clones, with over 70% seen just once and 8.5% to 12% held by the top ten. Losses at the gene ends were 4 bases for V and 12 bases for J; bases not matched to a gene: 10. Germline V gene lookup returns CDR1 MNHNS and CDR2 SASEGT. The CDR3 is 13 amino acids. Notes on the study in general: When naive CD4 clonotypes were compared across several donors, around 5% were shared. Memory subsets generally showed lower estimated richness than naive subsets.

A remark on this clone: Its antigen is unknown.

The clonotype comes from a man aged 25 to 40 in good health. The sequencing sample was made of memory CD4+ T cells sorted from blood. Subset: CD45RA-negative fraction. The V gene is TRBV6-1, the J gene TRBJ2-7, with 9 bases identical to TRBD2. In DNA form, the CDR3 reads TGTGCCAGCAGTGGGGGGCCGGGACTAGCACCGTACTTC. Its translation is CASSGGPGLAPYF.